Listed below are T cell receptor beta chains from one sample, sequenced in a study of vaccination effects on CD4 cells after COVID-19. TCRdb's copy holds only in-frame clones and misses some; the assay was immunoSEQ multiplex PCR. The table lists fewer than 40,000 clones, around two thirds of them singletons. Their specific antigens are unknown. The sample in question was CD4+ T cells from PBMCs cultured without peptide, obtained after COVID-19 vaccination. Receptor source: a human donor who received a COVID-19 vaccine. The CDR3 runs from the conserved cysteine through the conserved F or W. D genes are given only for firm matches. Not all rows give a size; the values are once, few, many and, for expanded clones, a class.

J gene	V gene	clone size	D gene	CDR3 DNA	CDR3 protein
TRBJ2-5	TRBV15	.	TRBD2	TGTGCCACCAGCAGTGGTATAATAGCGGGGGGGCAAGAGACCCAGTACTTC	CATSSGIIAGGQETQYF
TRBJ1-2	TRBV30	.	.	TGTGCCTGGAGTAGAGTAGTGGGAGGTGGCTACACCTTC	CAWSRVVGGGYTF
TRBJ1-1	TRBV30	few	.	TGTGCCTGGACGGCAGGTTTGAACACTGAAGCTTTCTTT	CAWTAGLNTEAFF
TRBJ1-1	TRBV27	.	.	TGTGCCAGCAACCGGCAGGGCCCGAACACTGAAGCTTTCTTT	CASNRQGPNTEAFF
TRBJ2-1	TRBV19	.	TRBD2	TGTGCCAGTAGTAGCCTTGGGACTAGCGACTACAATGAGCAGTTCTTC	CASSSLGTSDYNEQFF
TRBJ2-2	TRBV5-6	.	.	TGTGCCAGCAGCTTGGTCAGGCCTCCCGGGGAGCTGTTTTTT	CASSLVRPPGELFF
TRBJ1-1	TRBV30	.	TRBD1	TGTGCCTGGGACAGGGAAAGTGGCACTGAAGCTTTCTTT	CAWDRESGTEAFF
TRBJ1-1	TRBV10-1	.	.	TGCGCCAGCAGCGGACAGAGGCCACCTCAAGCTTTCTTT	CASSGQRPPQAFF
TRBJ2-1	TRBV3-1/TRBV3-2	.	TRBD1	TGTGCCAGCAGCCAACGGACAGGGGGCAGGTTCTTC	CASSQRTGGRFF
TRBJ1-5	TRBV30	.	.	TGTGCCTGGAGCGGGGGCGACAGGAATAGCAATCAGCCCCAGCATTTT	CAWSGGDRNSNQPQHF
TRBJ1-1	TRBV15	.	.	TGTGCCACCAGCAGAGATGGGGGCACTGAAGCTTTCTTT	CATSRDGGTEAFF
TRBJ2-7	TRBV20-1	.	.	TGCAGTGCTAGGACGGACGAGCAGTACTTC	CSARTDEQYF
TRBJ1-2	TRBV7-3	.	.	TGTGCCAGCAGCCGAACCCCGGGGAACTATGGCTACACCTTC	CASSRTPGNYGYTF
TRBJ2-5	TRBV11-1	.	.	TGTGCCAGCAGCCCTTGGGGGCAAGAGACCCAGTACTTC	CASSPWGQETQYF
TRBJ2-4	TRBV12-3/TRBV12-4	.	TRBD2	TGTGCCAGCAGTTTAGCGGGGGGGGGTCTTACTGGCTTC	CASSLAGGGLTGF
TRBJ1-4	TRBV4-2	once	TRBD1	TGTGCCAGCAGCCAAGGAGGGGGCGCTGGGTTTACCGAAAAACTGTTTTTT	CASSQGGGAGFTEKLFF
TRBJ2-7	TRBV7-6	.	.	TGTGCCAGCAGCTTAGCGGGCCGGGATGCCTACGAGCAGTACTTC	CASSLAGRDAYEQYF
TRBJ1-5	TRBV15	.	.	TGTGCCACCAGCAGAGATCGGAGTCAGGGAGGCAATCAGCCCCAGCATTTT	CATSRDRSQGGNQPQHF
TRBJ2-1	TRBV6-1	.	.	TGTGCCAGCAGTGAATCGGTTCTTGGCCCTAGTGTGACCTACAATGAGCAGTTCTTC	CASSESVLGPSVTYNEQFF
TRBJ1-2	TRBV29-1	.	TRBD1	TGCAGCGTGGACAGGGGTACTAACTATGGCTACACCTTC	CSVDRGTNYGYTF
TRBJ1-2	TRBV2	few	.	TGTGCCAGCAGTGAAATTGGGTACTATGGCTACACCTTC	CASSEIGYYGYTF
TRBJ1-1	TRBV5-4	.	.	TGTGCCAGCAGCCCCCTCGGGCCGAACACTGAAGCTTTCTTT	CASSPLGPNTEAFF
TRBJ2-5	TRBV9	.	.	TGTGCCAGCAGCCGGATTAAAGAAGAGACCCAGTACTTC	CASSRIKEETQYF
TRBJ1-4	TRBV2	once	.	TGTGCCAGCAGTGTAACAGGTCCCGAGGTCGGAAAACTGTTTTTT	CASSVTGPEVGKLFF
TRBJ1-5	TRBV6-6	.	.	TGTGCCAGCAGCTACGGGACGACCGGGCAGCCCCAGCATTTT	CASSYGTTGQPQHF
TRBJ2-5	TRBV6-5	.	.	TGTGCCAGCAGCGGCAGGTCGGGGGAGACCCAGTACTTC	CASSGRSGETQYF
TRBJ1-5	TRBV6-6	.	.	TGTGCCAGCAACATCCAGGGTAGCAATCAGCCCCAGCATTTT	CASNIQGSNQPQHF
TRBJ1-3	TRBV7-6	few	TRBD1	TGTGCCAGCAGCGTCGGGACAGGGGGCGTCGGAAACACCATATATTTT	CASSVGTGGVGNTIYF
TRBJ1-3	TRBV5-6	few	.	TGTGCCAGCAGCTCAGCTCCGGGCACCATATATTTT	CASSSAPGTIYF
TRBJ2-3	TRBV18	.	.	TGTGCCAGCTCATCGTGGGGGGGCCAAACAGATACGCAGTATTTT	CASSSWGGQTDTQYF
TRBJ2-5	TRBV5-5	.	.	TGTGCCAGCAGCTTGTGGGGAGGTGCCCAGTACTTC	CASSLWGGAQYF
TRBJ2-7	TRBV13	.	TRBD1	TGTGCCAGCAGCACCCCGGGACAGGGGGTTCCCTACGAGCAGTACTTC	CASSTPGQGVPYEQYF
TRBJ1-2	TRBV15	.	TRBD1	TGTGCCACCAGCAGAGGAAACAGGGGGCCTAACTATGGCTACACCTTC	CATSRGNRGPNYGYTF
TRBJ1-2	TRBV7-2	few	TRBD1	TGTGCCAGCACAACCACAGGGGGAGATGGCTACACCTTC	CASTTTGGDGYTF
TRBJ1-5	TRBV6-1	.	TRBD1	TGTGCCAGCAGTGGAGGGACAGGGGAAGGGAGTCAGCCCCAGCATTTT	CASSGGTGEGSQPQHF
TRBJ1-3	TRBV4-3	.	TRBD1	TGCGCCAGCAGTCCGAACCCAACCGGGACAGGGAGAAGAAGTTGGTCTGGAAACACCATATATTTT	CASSPNPTGTGRRSWSGNTIYF
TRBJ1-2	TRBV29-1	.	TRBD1	TGCAGCGCGGGACAGAACTATGGCTACACCTTC	CSAGQNYGYTF
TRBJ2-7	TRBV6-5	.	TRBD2	TGTGCCAGCACAGGACTAGGTGGCTACGAGCAGTACTTC	CASTGLGGYEQYF
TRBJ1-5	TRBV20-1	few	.	TGCAGTGCTAGTTCCCAGTCTCTGTCGCAGCCCCAGCATTTT	CSASSQSLSQPQHF
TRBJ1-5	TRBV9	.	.	TGTGCCAGCAGCGTAGCTGGGGGTAGCAATCAGCCCCAGCATTTT	CASSVAGGSNQPQHF
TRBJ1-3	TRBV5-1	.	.	TGCGCCAGCAGGGCTGCCGGGGGGAGCTCTGGAAACACCATATATTTT	CASRAAGGSSGNTIYF
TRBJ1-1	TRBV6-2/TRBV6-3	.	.	TGTGCCAGCAGTTACGGTAGGGGACACCGCCGACCCACTGAAGCTTTCTTT	CASSYGRGHRRPTEAFF
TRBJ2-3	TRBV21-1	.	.	TGTGCCAGCAGCTACGGGACTAGCGGGGAGGGGGCAGATACGCAGTATTTT	CASSYGTSGEGADTQYF
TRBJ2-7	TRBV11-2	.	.	TGTGCCAGCAGCTTGACAGATACTAATTACGAGCAGTACTTC	CASSLTDTNYEQYF
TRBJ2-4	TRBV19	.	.	TGTGCCAGTAGTCTAGGGGTCACAGCCAAAAACATTCAGTACTTC	CASSLGVTAKNIQYF
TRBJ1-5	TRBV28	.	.	TGTGCCAGCAGGCCACAGGGAGTAGGGAATCAGCCCCAGCATTTT	CASRPQGVGNQPQHF
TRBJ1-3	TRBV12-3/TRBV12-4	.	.	TGTGCCAGCAGAGCCCTGTACGGAAACACCATATATTTT	CASRALYGNTIYF
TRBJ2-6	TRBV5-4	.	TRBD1	TGTGCCAGCTCGAAGGGGGCGTTCTCCTCTGGGGCCAACGTCCTGACTTTC	CASSKGAFSSGANVLTF
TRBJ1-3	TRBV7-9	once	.	TGTGCCAGCAGCTCCACCGGGGCGCGAGGAAACACCATATATTTT	CASSSTGARGNTIYF
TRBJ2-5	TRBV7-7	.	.	TGTGCTAGCAGCTTGACCTGGGGAAGGGGGCAAGAGACCCAGTACTTC	CASSLTWGRGQETQYF